Listed here is a single T cell receptor (beta chain). Under the authors' procedure: Amplifying reference gene primers gave estimates of nucleated cell counts. Only in-frame clones appear in the TCRdb table, and some are missing; sequencing was by immunoSEQ multiplex PCR. From that table come the V and J calls and clone size; the DNA was used to work out D and trimming. This table holds roughly 92,000 clones, approximately 90% found once. The entry originates in a study of blood T cell repertoires in COVID-19. As for the study in general: Some COVID-19 samples were acute and others convalescent; all came from the United States, Italy and Spain. T cells, B-cell-depleted T cells, or PBMCs supplied cDNA or gDNA.

Germline V CDR1 and CDR2: MDHEN, SYDVKM. The CDR3 is made up of 18 amino acids. Trimming stripped 2 bases from V and 0 bases from J, with 17 bases between. What was sequenced was peripheral blood. The J gene is TRBJ1-3, the V gene TRBV28, with D tentatively TRBD1 (5 bases). This TCR was recovered from a man over 45 with acute or convalescent COVID-19. The DNA for the CDR3 is TGTGCCAGCAGTTTAGGTGGGGCTAACGGCCTCTCTGGAAACACCATATATTTT. Protein product: CASSLGGANGLSGNTIYF.